This TCR beta chain stems from a study of response to subunit inactivated influenza vaccine. General observations from the study: Authors suggested each seasonal influenza vaccination recruits few new T cells.

This clonotype has more than one count but fewer than ten. The antigen remains undetermined. Via MiXCR, TCRdb re-called the RT-PCR reads, giving one row per CDR3 protein. Here the sample spans roughly 760,000 distinct CDR3 sequences, approximately 22% being singletons. The CDR3 is 17 amino acids. Germline V lookup: CDR1 MNHEY, CDR2 SMNVEV (reference sequence). V lost 6 bases to trimming and J lost 5 bases, with 26 bases between them. The sequence was obtained from a man aged 45-65 years who received an inactivated influenza vaccine. The sequencing here drew on PBMCs from blood, taken 5 days after vaccination. V gene TRBV27 combines with J gene TRBJ2-7; no definite D call. The CDR3 nucleotides are TGTGCCAGCAGACCGATAGGCATCGGGCTTAACGGACACGAGCAGTACTTC. It codes for CASRPIGIGLNGHEQYF.